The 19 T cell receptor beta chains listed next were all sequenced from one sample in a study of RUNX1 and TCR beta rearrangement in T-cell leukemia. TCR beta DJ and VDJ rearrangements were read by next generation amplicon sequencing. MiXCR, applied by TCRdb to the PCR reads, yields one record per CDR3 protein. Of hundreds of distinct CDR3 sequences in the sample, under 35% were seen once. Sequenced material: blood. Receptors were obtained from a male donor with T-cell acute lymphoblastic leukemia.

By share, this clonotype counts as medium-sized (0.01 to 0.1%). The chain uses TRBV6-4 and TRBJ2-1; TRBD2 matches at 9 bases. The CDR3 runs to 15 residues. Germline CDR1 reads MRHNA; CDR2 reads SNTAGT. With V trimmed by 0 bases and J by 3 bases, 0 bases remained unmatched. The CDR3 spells CASSDSSGSYNEQFF. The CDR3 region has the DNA TGTGCCAGCAGTGACTCTAGCGGGAGCTACAATGAGCAGTTCTTC.

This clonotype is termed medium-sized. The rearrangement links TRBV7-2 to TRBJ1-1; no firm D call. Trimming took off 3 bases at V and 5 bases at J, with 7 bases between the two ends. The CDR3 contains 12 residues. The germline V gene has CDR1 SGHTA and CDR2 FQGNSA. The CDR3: CASSFSQTEAFF. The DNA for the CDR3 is TGTGCCAGCAGCTTCTCTCAGACTGAAGCTTTCTTT.

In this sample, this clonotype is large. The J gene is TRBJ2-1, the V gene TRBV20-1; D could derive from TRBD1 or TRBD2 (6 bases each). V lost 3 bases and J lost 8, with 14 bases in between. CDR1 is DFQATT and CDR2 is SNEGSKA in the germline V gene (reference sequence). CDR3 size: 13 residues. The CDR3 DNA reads TGCAGTGCTAGTAAAGGGGGGAACTATGAGCAGTTCTTC. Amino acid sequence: CSASKGGNYEQFF.

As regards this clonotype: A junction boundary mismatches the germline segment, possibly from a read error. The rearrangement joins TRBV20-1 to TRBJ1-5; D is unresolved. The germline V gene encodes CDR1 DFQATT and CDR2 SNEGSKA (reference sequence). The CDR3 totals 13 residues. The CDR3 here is CSARVSVNQPQHF. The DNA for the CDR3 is TGCAGTGCTAGAGTGAGCGTCAATCAGCCCCAACATTTT.

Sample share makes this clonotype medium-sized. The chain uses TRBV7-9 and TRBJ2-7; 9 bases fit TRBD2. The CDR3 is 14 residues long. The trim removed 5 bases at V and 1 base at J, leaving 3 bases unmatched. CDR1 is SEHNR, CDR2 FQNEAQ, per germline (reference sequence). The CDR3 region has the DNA TGTGCCAGCAGCGAGACTAGCGGATCCTACGAGCAGTACTTC. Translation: CASSETSGSYEQYF.

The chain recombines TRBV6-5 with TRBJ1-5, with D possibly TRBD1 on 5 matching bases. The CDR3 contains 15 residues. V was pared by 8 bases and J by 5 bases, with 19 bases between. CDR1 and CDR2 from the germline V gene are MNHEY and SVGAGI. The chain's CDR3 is CASRREWGMDQPQHF. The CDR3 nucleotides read TGTGCCAGCCGGAGGGAGTGGGGGATGGATCAGCCCCAGCATTTT.

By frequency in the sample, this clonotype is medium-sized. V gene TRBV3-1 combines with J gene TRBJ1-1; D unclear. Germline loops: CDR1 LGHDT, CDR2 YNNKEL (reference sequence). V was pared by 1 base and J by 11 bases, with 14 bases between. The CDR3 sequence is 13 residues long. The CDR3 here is CASSQASLVGAFF. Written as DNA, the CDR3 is TGTGCCAGCAGCCAAGCCTCCTTAGTTGGGGCTTTCTTT.

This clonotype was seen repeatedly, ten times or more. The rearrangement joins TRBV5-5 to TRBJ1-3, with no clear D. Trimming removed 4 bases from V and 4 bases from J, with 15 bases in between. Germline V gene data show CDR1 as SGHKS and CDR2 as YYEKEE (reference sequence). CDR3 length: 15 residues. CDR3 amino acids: CASSQVLRRGNTIYF. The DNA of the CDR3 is TGTGCCAGCAGCCAGGTTTTGAGGAGGGGAAACACCATATATTTT.

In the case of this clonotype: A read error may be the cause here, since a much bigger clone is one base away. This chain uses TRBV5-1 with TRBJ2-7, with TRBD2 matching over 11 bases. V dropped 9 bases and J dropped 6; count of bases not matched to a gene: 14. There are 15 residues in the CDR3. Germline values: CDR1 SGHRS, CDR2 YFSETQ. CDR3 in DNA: TGCGCCAACACCGGGGGGTCCCTAGCGGGAGGCGAGCAGTACTTC. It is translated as CANTGGSLAGGEQYF.

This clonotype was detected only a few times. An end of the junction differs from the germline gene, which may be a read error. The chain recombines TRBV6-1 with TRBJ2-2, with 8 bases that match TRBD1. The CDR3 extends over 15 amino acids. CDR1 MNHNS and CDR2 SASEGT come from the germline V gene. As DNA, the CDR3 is TGTGCCAGCATAAGGACGGGACAGGTCGCCGGGGAGCTGCTTTTT. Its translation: CASIRTGQVAGELLF.

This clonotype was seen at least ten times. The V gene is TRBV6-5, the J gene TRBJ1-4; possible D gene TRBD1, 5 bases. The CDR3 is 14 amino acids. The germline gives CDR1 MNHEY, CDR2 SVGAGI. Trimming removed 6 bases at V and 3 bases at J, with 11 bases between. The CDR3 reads CASSHEGANEKLFF. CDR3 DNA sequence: TGTGCCAGCAGCCACGAAGGGGCTAATGAAAAACTGTTTTTT.

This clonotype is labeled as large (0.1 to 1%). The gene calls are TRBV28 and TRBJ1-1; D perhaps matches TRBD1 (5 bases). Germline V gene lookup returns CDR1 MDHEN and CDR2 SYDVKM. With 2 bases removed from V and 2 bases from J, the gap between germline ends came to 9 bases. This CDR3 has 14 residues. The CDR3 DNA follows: TGTGCCAGCAGTTTAGGGGGAAAAAACACTGAAGCTTTCTTT. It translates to CASSLGGKNTEAFF.

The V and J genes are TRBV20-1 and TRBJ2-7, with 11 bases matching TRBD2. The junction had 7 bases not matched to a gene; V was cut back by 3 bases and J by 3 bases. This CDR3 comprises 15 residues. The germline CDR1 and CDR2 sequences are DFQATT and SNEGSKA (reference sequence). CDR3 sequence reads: CSARASGRPNYEQYF. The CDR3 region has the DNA TGCAGTGCTAGGGCTAGCGGGAGGCCGAACTACGAGCAGTACTTC.

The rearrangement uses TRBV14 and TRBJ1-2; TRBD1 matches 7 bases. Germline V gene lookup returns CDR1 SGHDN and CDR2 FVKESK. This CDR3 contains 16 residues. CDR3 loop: CTGSPTGAARNYGYTF. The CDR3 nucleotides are TGTACCGGCAGCCCCACAGGGGCCGCCCGAAACTATGGCTACACCTTC. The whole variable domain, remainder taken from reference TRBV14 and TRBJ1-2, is EAGVTQFPSHSVIEKGQTVTLRCDPISGHDNLYWYRRVMGKEIKFLLHFVKESKQDESGMPNNRFLAERTGGTYSTLKVQPAELEDSGVYFCTGSPTGAARNYGYTFGSGTRLTVV.

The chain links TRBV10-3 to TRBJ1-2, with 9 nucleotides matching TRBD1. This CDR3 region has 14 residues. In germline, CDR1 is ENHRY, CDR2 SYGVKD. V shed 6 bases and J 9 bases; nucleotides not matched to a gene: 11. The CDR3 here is CAIRDRGNSGRYTF. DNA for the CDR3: TGTGCCATCAGGGACAGGGGAAACTCTGGGCGCTACACCTTC.

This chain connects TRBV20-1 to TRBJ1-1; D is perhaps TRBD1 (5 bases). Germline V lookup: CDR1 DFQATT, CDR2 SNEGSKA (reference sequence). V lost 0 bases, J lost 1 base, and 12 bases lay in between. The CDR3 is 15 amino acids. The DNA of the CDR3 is TGCAGTGCTAGAGATCAGCAGGGACCGAACACTGAAGCTTTCTTT. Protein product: CSARDQQGPNTEAFF.

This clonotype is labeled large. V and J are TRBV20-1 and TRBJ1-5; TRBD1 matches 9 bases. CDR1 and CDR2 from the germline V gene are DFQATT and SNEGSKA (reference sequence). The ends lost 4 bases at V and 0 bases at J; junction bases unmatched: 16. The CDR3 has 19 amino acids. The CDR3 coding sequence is TGCAGTGCTAACAGGGGGCTGGGCGGCTCCCCAACTAGCAATCAGCCCCAGCATTTT. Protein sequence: CSANRGLGGSPTSNQPQHF.

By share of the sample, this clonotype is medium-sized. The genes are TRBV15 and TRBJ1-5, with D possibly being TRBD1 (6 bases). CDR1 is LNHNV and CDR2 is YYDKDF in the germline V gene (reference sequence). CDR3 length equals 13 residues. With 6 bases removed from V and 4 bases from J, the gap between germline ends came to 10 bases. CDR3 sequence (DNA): TGTGCCACCAGAGGGACAACAAATCAGCCCCAGCATTTT. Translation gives CATRGTTNQPQHF.

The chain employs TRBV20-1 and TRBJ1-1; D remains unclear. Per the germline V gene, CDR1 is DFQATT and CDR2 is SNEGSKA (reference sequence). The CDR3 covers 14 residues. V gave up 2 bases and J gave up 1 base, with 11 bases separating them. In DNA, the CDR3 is TGCAGTGCTAGAAGCTATGGTCGGAACACTGAAGCTTTCTTT. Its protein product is CSARSYGRNTEAFF.